Listed here is a single TCR beta chain. Its antigen remains unidentified. With the Oncomine TCR Beta short-read assay, DNA from cultured CD4+ T cells was sequenced. TCRdb ran MiXCR on the PCR reads and lists one entry per CDR3 protein. The sample yields 15,000 to 20,000 distinct CDR3 sequences, roughly 60% seen once. This sample stems from a study of vaccination and CD4 T cells after COVID-19. Study details: No peptide, an HIV-1 Nef pool, or a CEFX pool was what each control culture received.

V was cut by 2 bases and J by 3 bases, with 14 bases left in between. CDR3 length: 16 residues. Germline CDR1 and CDR2: MNHEY and SMNVEV (reference sequence). The treatment: approximately nine-day PBMC culture with coronavirus spike peptide pools or control peptides (ViraFEST assay). The sample taken for sequencing was CD4+ T cells from blood, cultured in vitro. The TCR was taken from a human donor who had recovered from COVID-19. This chain uses TRBV27 with TRBJ1-3; TRBD1 might be the D (5 bases). The CDR3 DNA follows: TGTGCCAGCAGTTTAACGGGACGGCCCAATGGAAACACCATATATTTT. Translation: CASSLTGRPNGNTIYF.